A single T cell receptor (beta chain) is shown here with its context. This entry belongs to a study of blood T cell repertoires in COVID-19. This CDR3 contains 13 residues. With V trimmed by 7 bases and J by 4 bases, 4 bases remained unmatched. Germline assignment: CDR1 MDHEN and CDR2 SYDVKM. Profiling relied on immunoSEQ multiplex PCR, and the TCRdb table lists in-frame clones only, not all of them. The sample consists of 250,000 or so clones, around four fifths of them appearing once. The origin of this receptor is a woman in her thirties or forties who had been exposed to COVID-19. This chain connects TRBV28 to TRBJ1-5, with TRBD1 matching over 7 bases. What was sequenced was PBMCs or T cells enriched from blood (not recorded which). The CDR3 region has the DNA TGTGCCAGCACAAGACAGGGAAATCAGCCCCAGCATTTT. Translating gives CASTRQGNQPQHF.